This T cell receptor (beta chain) originates from a study of blood T cell repertoires in COVID-19. CDR1 is SGHRS and CDR2 is YFSETQ in the germline V gene. The V end lost 2 bases, the J end lost 6 bases, and 14 bases lay between the germline ends. The CDR3 contains 15 residues. Repertoires were generated with immunoSEQ multiplex PCR, while TCRdb's copy carries only in-frame clones and drops some. Among around 280,000 clones, nearly 90% were seen once, and the ten largest hold around 1.7%. Sequencing was done on a sample of PBMCs or T cells enriched from blood (not recorded which). The receptor was isolated from a woman aged 18-35 years with acute COVID-19. This rearrangement joins TRBV5-1 to TRBJ2-2; maybe TRBD1 (6 bases). The CDR3 reads CASSFRGRGAGELFF. The CDR3 DNA follows: TGCGCCAGCAGCTTCAGGGGCCGGGGAGCCGGGGAGCTGTTTTTT.